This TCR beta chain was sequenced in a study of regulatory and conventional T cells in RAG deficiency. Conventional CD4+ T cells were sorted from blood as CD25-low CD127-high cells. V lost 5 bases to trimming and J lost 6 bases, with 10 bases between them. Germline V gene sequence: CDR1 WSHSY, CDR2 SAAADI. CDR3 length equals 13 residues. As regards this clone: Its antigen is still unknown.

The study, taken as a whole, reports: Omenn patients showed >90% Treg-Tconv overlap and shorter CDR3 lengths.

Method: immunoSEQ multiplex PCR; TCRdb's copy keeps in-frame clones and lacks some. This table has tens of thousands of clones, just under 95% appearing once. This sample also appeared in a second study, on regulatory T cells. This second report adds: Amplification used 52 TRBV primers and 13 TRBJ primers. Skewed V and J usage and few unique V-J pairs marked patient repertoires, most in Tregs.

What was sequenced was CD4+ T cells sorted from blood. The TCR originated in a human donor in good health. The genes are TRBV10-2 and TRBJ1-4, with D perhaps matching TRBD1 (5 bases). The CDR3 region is CASSQQQDEKLFF. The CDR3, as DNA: TGCGCCAGCAGTCAACAACAGGATGAAAAACTGTTTTTT.